This T cell receptor (beta chain) was obtained from a study of T cell clones after liver transplantation. General observations from the study: Donor-reactive sequences fell more than third party-reactive ones, suggesting partial deletion.

Clones were sequenced by immunoSEQ multiplex PCR, and TCRdb holds only the in-frame ones, with some missing. The sample has under 15,000 clones; roughly 70% are singletons. After removal of 8 bases from V and 7 bases from J, the junction contained 5 bases not matched to a gene. Germline CDR1 reads MNHGY; CDR2 reads SAAAGT. This CDR3 spans 12 amino acids. Only a few counts were recorded for this clone. Its antigen is not known. This chain joins TRBV6-8 and TRBJ1-5; TRBD1 agrees at 7 bases. Sequences were derived from CD8+ T cells from blood, sampled at the 22-month timepoint. The TCR sequence derives from a human patient who received a liver transplant. The graft donor may account for some of the T cells. Written as DNA, the CDR3 is TGTGCCAGCCTAGACAGGGCGCAGCCCCAGCATTTT. Protein: CASLDRAQPQHF.